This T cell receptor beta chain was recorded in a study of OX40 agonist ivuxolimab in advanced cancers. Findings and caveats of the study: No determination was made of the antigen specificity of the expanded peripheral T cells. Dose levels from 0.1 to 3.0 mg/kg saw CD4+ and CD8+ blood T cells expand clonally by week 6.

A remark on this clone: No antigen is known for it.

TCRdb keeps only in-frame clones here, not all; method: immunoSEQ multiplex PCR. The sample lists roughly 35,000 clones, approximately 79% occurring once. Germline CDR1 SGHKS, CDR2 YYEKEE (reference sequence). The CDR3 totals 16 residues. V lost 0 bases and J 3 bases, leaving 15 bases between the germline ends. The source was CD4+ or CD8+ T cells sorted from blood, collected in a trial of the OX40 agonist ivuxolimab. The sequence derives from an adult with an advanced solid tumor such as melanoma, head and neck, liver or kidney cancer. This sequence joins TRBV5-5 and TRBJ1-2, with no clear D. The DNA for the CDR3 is TGTGCCAGCAGCTTGGGCCCTCCCGAGCCCTACTATGGCTACACCTTC. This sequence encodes CASSLGPPEPYYGYTF. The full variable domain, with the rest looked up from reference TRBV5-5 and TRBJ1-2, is DAGVTQSPTHLIKTRGQQVTLRCSPISGHKSVSWYQQVLGQGPQFIFQYYEKEERGRGNFPDRFSARQFPNYSSELNVNALLLGDSALYLCASSLGPPEPYYGYTFGSGTRLTVV.